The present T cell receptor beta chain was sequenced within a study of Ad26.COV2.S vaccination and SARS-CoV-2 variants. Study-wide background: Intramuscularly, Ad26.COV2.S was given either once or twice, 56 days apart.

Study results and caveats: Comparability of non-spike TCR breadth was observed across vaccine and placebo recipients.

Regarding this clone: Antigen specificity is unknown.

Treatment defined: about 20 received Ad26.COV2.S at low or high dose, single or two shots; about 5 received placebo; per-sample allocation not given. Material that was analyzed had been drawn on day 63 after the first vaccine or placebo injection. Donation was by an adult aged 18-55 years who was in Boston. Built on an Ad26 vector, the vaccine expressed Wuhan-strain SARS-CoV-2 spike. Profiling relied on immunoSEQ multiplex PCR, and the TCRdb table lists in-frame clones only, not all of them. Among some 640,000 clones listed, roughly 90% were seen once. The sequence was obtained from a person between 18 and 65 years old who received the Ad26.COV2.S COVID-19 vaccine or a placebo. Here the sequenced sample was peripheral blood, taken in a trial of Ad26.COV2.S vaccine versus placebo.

In DNA form, the CDR3 reads TGTGCCATCAGGAGTCCCTATAATTCACCCCTCCACTTT. Its translation is CAIRSPYNSPLHF. This sequence joins TRBV10-3 and TRBJ1-6; D remains unclear. Trimming shortened V by 6 bases and J by 2 bases, and 5 bases separated the two germline ends. Germline lookup yields CDR1 ENHRY and CDR2 SYGVKD. The CDR3 runs to 13 residues.